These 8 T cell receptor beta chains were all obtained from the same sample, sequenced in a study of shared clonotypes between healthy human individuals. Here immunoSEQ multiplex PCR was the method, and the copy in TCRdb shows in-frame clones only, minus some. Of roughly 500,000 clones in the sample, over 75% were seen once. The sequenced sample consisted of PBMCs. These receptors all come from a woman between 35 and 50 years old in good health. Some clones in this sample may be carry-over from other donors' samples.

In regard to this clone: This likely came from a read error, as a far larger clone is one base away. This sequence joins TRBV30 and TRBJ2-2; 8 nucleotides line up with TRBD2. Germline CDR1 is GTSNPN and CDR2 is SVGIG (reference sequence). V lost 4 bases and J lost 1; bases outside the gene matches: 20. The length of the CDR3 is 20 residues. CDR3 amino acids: CAWTMRGKLAELLNTGELFF. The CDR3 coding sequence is TGTGCCTGGACCATGCGGGGGAAACTAGCGGAGCTGCTGAACACCGGGGAGCTGTTTTTT.

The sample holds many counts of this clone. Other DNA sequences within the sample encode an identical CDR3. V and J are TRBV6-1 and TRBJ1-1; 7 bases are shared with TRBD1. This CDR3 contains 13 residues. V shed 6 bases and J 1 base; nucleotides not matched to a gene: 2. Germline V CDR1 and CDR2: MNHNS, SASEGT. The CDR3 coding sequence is TGTGCCAGCAGCGACAGGGAGAACACTGAAGCTTTCTTT. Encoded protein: CASSDRENTEAFF.

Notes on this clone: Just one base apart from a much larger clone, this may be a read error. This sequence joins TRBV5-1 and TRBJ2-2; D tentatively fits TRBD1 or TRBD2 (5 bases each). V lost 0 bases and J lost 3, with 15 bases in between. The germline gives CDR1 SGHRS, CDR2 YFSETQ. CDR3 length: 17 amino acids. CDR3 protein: CASSLVGDPTDTGELFF. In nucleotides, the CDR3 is TGCGCCAGCAGCTTGGTGGGGGACCCTACGGACACCGGGGAGCTGTTTTTT.

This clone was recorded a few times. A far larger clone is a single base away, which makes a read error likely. CDR3 nucleotides: TGTGCCAGCTGGACACTTAGCAATCAGCCCCAGCATTTT. Residues: CASWTLSNQPQHF. The chain employs TRBV2 and TRBJ1-5; a weak D match, TRBD1 (5 bases). This CDR3 has 13 amino acids. The germline V gene has CDR1 SNHLY and CDR2 FYNNEI. Trimming took 8 bases from V and 0 from J, leaving 8 bases between them.

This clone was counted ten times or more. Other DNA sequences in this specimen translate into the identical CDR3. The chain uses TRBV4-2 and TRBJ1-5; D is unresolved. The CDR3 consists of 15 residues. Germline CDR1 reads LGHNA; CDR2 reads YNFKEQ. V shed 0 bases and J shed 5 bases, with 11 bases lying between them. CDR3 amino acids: CASSQDRAGYQPQHF. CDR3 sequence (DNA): TGTGCCAGCAGCCAAGATAGGGCGGGGTATCAGCCCCAGCATTTT.

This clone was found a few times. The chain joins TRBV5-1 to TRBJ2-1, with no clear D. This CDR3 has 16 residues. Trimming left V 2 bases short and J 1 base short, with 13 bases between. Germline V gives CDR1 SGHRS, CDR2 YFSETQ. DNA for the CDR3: TGCGCCAGCAGCTTTGTATTTGCGGAGTCCTACAATGAGCAGTTCTTC. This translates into CASSFVFAESYNEQFF.

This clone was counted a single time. The chain's CDR3 is CASSIATAYAGYTF. In DNA form, the CDR3 reads TGTGCCAGTAGTATTGCGACCGCCTATGCTGGCTACACCTTC. This chain links TRBV19 with TRBJ1-2; D ambiguous. The germline V and J ends were trimmed by 3 bases and 7 bases, with 15 bases remaining between them. CDR1 and CDR2 (germline): LNHDA, SQIVND (reference sequence). The CDR3 is made up of 14 amino acids.

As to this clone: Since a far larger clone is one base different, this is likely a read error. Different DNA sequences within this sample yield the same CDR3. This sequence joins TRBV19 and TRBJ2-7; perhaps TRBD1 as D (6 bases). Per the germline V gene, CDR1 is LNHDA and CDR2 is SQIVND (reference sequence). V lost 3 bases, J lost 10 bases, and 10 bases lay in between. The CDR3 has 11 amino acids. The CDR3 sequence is CASSIGGQQYF. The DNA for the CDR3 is TGTGCCAGTAGTATTGGGGGACAACAGTACTTC.